A single sample gave rise to the 4 T cell receptor beta chains below, sequenced in a study of shared clonotypes between healthy human individuals (dated by TCRdb to 2019 to 2021). For the CD8 naive samples, CD45RO-negative cells were positively selected for CCR7, yielding a CD45RA+CCR7+ population from which TemRA cells were excluded. Library preparation employed the immunoSEQ multiplex PCR assay. This immuneACCESS table, as held by TCRdb, lists in-frame sequences with V and J called but not all clones. Of the missing ones, under half trace to an unresolved V gene in checked studies; the others have no known cause. In all, the sample holds about 2.1 million clones, and about 93% of those were seen once. Clones ranked in the top ten supply 1.7% of the sample. Specimen: naive CD8+ T cells from PBMCs. The meaning of the sample's cell subset or site label: CD45RA+CCR7+. The receptors were gathered from a man younger than 30 in good health. Some clones in this sample may be carry-over from other donors' samples.

The rearrangement uses TRBV9 and TRBJ2-3; TRBD1 agrees at 12 bases. V shed 4 bases, J shed 5 bases, and the junction held 8 bases outside the gene matches. This CDR3 region has 16 residues. Germline V gene data show CDR1 as SGDLS and CDR2 as YYNGEE. The CDR3 nucleotides are TGTGCCAGCAGCCCCGGGGACAGGGGGCGGGAAGATACGCAGTATTTT. It specifies CASSPGDRGREDTQYF.

For the CDR3, the DNA is TGTGCCACATGCCGGGGAGCGAAGATCAATGAGCAGTTCTTC. It codes for CATCRGAKINEQFF. The chain uses TRBV28 and TRBJ2-1; D is possibly TRBD2 (5 bases). This CDR3 is built from 14 residues. CDR1 and CDR2 (germline): MDHEN, SYDVKM. Trimming left V 10 bases short and J 6 bases short, with 19 bases between.

As to this clone: Other DNA variants within this sample encode the same CDR3. The chain uses TRBV27 and TRBJ1-1; D is perhaps TRBD1 (5 bases). The V gene's germline CDR1 is MNHEY and CDR2 SMNVEV (reference sequence). V was pared by 4 bases and J by 0 bases, with 9 bases between. This CDR3 is built from 14 residues. The CDR3 is CASSSQGMNTEAFF. The CDR3 DNA sequence: TGTGCCAGCAGTTCTCAGGGAATGAACACTGAAGCTTTCTTT.

V gene TRBV4-1 combines with J gene TRBJ2-3, with D tentatively TRBD1 (6 bases). The V gene lost 10 bases and the J gene lost 0 bases, with 14 bases spanning the gap. The V gene's germline CDR1 is MGHRA and CDR2 YSYEKL. This CDR3 has 14 residues. This chain's CDR3 is CATATGISTDTQYF. CDR3 nucleotides: TGCGCCACCGCAACAGGGATCAGCACAGATACGCAGTATTTT.